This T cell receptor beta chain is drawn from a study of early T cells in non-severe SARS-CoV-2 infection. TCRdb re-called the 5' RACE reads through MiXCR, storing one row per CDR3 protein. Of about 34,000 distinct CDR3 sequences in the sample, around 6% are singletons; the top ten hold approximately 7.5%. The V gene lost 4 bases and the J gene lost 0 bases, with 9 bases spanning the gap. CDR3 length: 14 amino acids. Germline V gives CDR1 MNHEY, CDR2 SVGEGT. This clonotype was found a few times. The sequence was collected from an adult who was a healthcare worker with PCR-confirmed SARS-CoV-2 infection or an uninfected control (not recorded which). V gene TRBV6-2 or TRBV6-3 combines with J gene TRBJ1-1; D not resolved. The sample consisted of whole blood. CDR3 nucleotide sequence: TGTGCCAGCAGTTCGCTCAGATTGAACACTGAAGCTTTCTTT. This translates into CASSSLRLNTEAFF.